Each of the 23 T cell receptor beta chains below was sequenced from the same sample in a study of T cell repertoires in cytomegalovirus infection. TCRdb ran MiXCR on the reads and lists one entry per CDR3 protein. The repertoire has hundreds of thousands of distinct CDR3 sequences, roughly 35% of them found once; the top ten carry under 3.5%. The sample comprised PBMCs. The source is a human donor in good health (CMV status not recorded). Some clones in this sample may be carry-over from other donors' samples.

This clonotype was seen a few times. The chain recombines TRBV20-1 with TRBJ2-5; no clear D. This CDR3 has 10 residues. V lost 3 bases and J lost 5, with 4 bases in between. The germline gives CDR1 DFQATT, CDR2 SNEGSKA (reference sequence). The CDR3 here is CSASGETQYF. CDR3 DNA sequence: TGCAGTGCTAGTGGCGAGACCCAGTACTTC.

This clonotype was recorded a few times. The chain is built from TRBV5-1 and TRBJ2-6; D may match TRBD1 or TRBD2 (5 bases each). V lost 0 bases and J 2 bases, leaving 15 bases between the germline ends. The CDR3 has 18 amino acids. The germline V gene encodes CDR1 SGHRS and CDR2 YFSETQ. In DNA form, the CDR3 reads TGCGCCAGCAGCTTGGTAGGGGACCTCAAGACTGGGGCCAACGTCCTGACTTTC. This encodes CASSLVGDLKTGANVLTF.

V and J are TRBV27 and TRBJ1-4; 7 bases are shared with TRBD1. This CDR3 has 14 amino acids. Looked up from germline, CDR1 is MNHEY and CDR2 is SMNVEV (reference sequence). With V trimmed by 6 bases and J by 10 bases, 11 bases remained unmatched. CDR3 in amino acids: CASSLSLPGGKLFF. The DNA for the CDR3 is TGTGCCAGCAGCTTAAGCTTACCAGGGGGAAAACTGTTTTTT.

The chain recombines TRBV28 with TRBJ2-3, with 13 bases matching TRBD2. V lost 5 bases to trimming and J lost 4 bases; unmatched junction nucleotides: 6. This CDR3 contains 16 residues. The germline gives CDR1 MDHEN, CDR2 SYDVKM. CDR3 nucleotide sequence: TGTGCCAGCAGTCCCGGGACTAGCGGGAAGTCAGATACGCAGTATTTT. It specifies CASSPGTSGKSDTQYF.

The V and J genes are TRBV7-2 and TRBJ1-5; 7 bases line up with TRBD1. The V and J ends lost 3 bases and 9 bases, in that order; junction bases with no gene match: 8. The CDR3 covers 14 residues. Germline lookup yields CDR1 SGHTA and CDR2 FQGNSA. The CDR3 DNA reads as TGTGCCAGCAGCTTCTTAGGGGGCTCTGTGCCCCAGCATTTT. It yields the protein CASSFLGGSVPQHF. Full variable domain (remainder filled in from reference TRBV7-2 and TRBJ1-5): GAGVSQSPSNKVTEKGKDVELRCDPISGHTALYWYRQSLGQGLEFLIYFQGNSAPDKSGLPSDRFSAERTGGSVSTLTIQRTQQEDSAVYLCASSFLGGSVPQHFGDGTRLSIL.

This clonotype was observed at least ten times. The chain combines TRBV12-3 or TRBV12-4 with TRBJ2-5; TRBD1 agrees at 10 bases. The CDR3 sequence is 14 residues long. V dropped 4 bases and J dropped 4; count of bases not matched to a gene: 3. In DNA, the CDR3 is TGTGCCAGCAGTTCCGACAGGGGGCGAGAGACCCAGTACTTC. This translates into CASSSDRGRETQYF.

This chain links TRBV7-3 with TRBJ1-1, with 8 bases fitting TRBD1. This CDR3 has 16 residues. In germline, CDR1 is SGHTA, CDR2 FQGTGA. Trimming cost V 2 bases and J 5 bases; bases outside gene matches: 10. The DNA for the CDR3 is TGTGCCAGCAGCTTATATGGCAGGGGGCTTGCGACTGAAGCTTTCTTT. Amino acid sequence: CASSLYGRGLATEAFF.

In its sample, this clonotype was seen a few times. The rearrangement links TRBV2 to TRBJ2-7; D may be TRBD2 (6 bases). The CDR3 is 13 residues long. Between the trimmed V and J ends, which lost 6 bases and 6 bases, there was a span of 15 bases. Germline CDR1 SNHLY, CDR2 FYNNEI. CDR3: CASRKGEEGEQYF. CDR3 bases: TGTGCCAGCAGAAAAGGAGAGGAGGGCGAGCAGTACTTC.

A few counts support this clonotype. The chain uses TRBV20-1 and TRBJ2-7, with 8 bases that match TRBD2. J gave up 2 bases and V 5 bases, and 8 bases lay outside the gene matches. In germline, CDR1 is DFQATT, CDR2 SNEGSKA (reference sequence). This CDR3 region has 14 residues. The DNA of the CDR3 is TGCAGTGCTCGTCTAGCGGGCTGGACCTACGAGCAGTACTTC. This codes for CSARLAGWTYEQYF.

The chain links TRBV12-3 or TRBV12-4 to TRBJ2-1; the D is unclear. V was clipped by 8 bases and J by 7 bases, with 15 bases between them. The CDR3 is made up of 13 amino acids. The CDR3 DNA reads TGTGCCAGCTGGGCAGGTGTTAAAAATGAGCAGTTCTTC. Encoded protein: CASWAGVKNEQFF.

This clonotype was seen more than once but under ten times. V gene TRBV6-6 combines with J gene TRBJ1-1; 11 bases are shared with TRBD1. This CDR3 contains 15 residues. The junction had 6 bases not matched to a gene; V was cut back by 4 bases and J by 5 bases. Germline CDR1 reads MNHNY; CDR2 reads SVGAGI (reference sequence). The CDR3 here is CASSSRTGGRTEAFF. CDR3 nucleotides: TGTGCCAGCAGTTCCCGGACAGGGGGCAGGACTGAAGCTTTCTTT.

For this clonotype: A much larger clone lies a single base off, so this may be a read error. V is TRBV28 and J is TRBJ2-2, with 9 bases fitting TRBD2. CDR1 MDHEN and CDR2 SYDVKM come from the germline V gene. CDR3 size: 16 residues. Losses at the gene ends were 6 bases for V and 5 bases for J; bases not matched to a gene: 10. CDR3 sequence: CASSSLAGVVTGELFF. DNA for the CDR3: TGTGCCAGCAGCTCCTTAGCGGGAGTAGTGACCGGGGAGCTGTTTTTT. Variable domain in full (rest from reference TRBV28 and TRBJ2-2): DVKVTQSSRYLVKRTGEKVFLECVQDMDHENMFWYRQDPGLGLRLIYFSYDVKMKEKGDIPEGYSVSREKKERFSLILESASTNQTSMYLCASSSLAGVVTGELFFGEGSRLTVL.

The sample holds many counts of this clonotype. This chain links TRBV7-2 with TRBJ2-5; possible D gene TRBD2, 6 bases. The V gene lost 2 bases and the J gene lost 5 bases, with 15 bases spanning the gap. The CDR3 loop spans 15 amino acids. Germline CDR1 reads SGHTA; CDR2 reads FQGNSA. This CDR3 reads CASSLWGGAPETQYF. The CDR3 nucleotides read TGTGCCAGCAGCTTATGGGGCGGGGCTCCGGAGACCCAGTACTTC.

The gene calls are TRBV6-1 and TRBJ1-5; D remains unclear. This CDR3 comprises 19 residues. Germline assignment: CDR1 MNHNS and CDR2 SASEGT. V was pared by 0 bases and J by 5 bases, with 23 bases between. Written as DNA, the CDR3 is TGTGCCAGCAGTGAAGCGACCCCCGTGGGAAAAGGTTGGGATCAGCCCCAGCATTTT. Amino acid sequence: CASSEATPVGKGWDQPQHF.

This clonotype was seen many times. The genes are TRBV7-2 and TRBJ1-5; D not resolved. The CDR3 loop spans 12 amino acids. Trimming removed 5 bases from V and 3 bases from J, with 5 bases in between. The germline gives CDR1 SGHTA, CDR2 FQGNSA. The CDR3 bases are TGTGCCAGCAGCAGAAACAATCAGCCCCAGCATTTT. Translated: CASSRNNQPQHF.

The chain employs TRBV14 and TRBJ2-7; TRBD1 or TRBD2 may be the D gene (5 bases each). This CDR3 is built from 15 residues. V was pared by 1 base and J by 7 bases, with 17 bases between. CDR1 and CDR2 from the germline V gene are SGHDN and FVKESK. CDR3 loop: CASSQGGSGRREQYF. DNA of the CDR3: TGTGCCAGCAGCCAAGGGGGGTCAGGGAGAAGGGAGCAGTACTTC.

This chain joins TRBV11-2 and TRBJ2-7; TRBD1 might be the D (6 bases). Germline assignment: CDR1 SGHAT and CDR2 FQNNGV. V was pared by 5 bases and J by 2 bases, with 10 bases between. The CDR3 is 13 amino acids. CDR3 protein: CASSQGQAYEQYF. In DNA, the CDR3 is TGTGCCAGCAGCCAGGGACAAGCCTACGAGCAGTACTTC.

Concerning this clonotype itself: Since no conserved phenylalanine or tryptophan closes the CDR3, a read error is the likely cause. As DNA, the CDR3 is TGTGCCAGAAGTTTTGTTGGGGCCAACGTCCTGACTATC. This sequence encodes CARSFVGANVLTI. The V and J genes are TRBV12-3 or TRBV12-4 and TRBJ2-6; no reliable D call. There are 13 residues in the CDR3.

This clonotype was found a few times. The CDR3 DNA sequence: TGTGCCAGCAGCTTGGGACAGGAGCTGGGAAGGAAGGAAGCTTTCTTT. This encodes CASSLGQELGRKEAFF. This chain links TRBV11-1 with TRBJ1-1; 8 nucleotides line up with TRBD1. V lost 3 bases to trimming and J lost 8 bases; unmatched junction nucleotides: 14. This CDR3 has 16 residues. Germline CDR1 SGHAT, CDR2 FQDESV (reference sequence).

V gene TRBV12-3 or TRBV12-4 combines with J gene TRBJ2-2; D is possibly TRBD2 (6 bases). This CDR3 region has 16 residues. Between the trimmed V and J ends, which lost 4 bases and 7 bases, there was a span of 19 bases. CDR3 in DNA: TGTGCCAGCAGTTCCCAAAAGGCGGGCGGGGTCGGGGAGCTGTTTTTT. The encoded protein is CASSSQKAGGVGELFF.

The table lists this clonotype with many counts. The chain has TRBV28 and TRBJ1-4; D remains ambiguous. CDR1 and CDR2 (germline): MDHEN, SYDVKM. The CDR3 is made up of 12 amino acids. Trimming took off 3 bases at V and 5 bases at J, with 4 bases between the two ends. The DNA for the CDR3 is TGTGCCAGCAGTTTCCTAAATGAAAAACTGTTTTTT. As protein: CASSFLNEKLFF.

The chain has TRBV2 and TRBJ1-5; D is unclear. The V end lost 1 base, the J end lost 4 bases, and 11 bases lay between the germline ends. This CDR3 has 15 residues. Germline V lookup: CDR1 SNHLY, CDR2 FYNNEI. Here the CDR3 reads CASSEGAGRNQPQHF. Written as DNA, the CDR3 is TGTGCCAGCAGTGAAGGAGCTGGCAGAAATCAGCCCCAGCATTTT.

The chain uses TRBV12-5 and TRBJ2-1, with a tentative D call TRBD2 (5 bases). The CDR3 is 16 residues long. CDR1 is LGHNT, CDR2 FRNRAP, per germline. V was trimmed by 7 bases and J by 3 bases, leaving 19 bases between them. CDR3: CASAPSPRSGYNEQFF. The CDR3 coding sequence is TGTGCTAGTGCCCCCTCTCCGCGGAGCGGCTACAATGAGCAGTTCTTC. The full variable domain, its missing parts supplied by reference TRBV12-5 and TRBJ2-1, is DARVTQTPRHKVTEMGQEVTMRCQPILGHNTVFWYRQTMMQGLELLAYFRNRAPLDDSGMPKDRFSAEMPDATLATLKIQPSEPRDSAVYFCASAPSPRSGYNEQFFGPGTRLTVL.